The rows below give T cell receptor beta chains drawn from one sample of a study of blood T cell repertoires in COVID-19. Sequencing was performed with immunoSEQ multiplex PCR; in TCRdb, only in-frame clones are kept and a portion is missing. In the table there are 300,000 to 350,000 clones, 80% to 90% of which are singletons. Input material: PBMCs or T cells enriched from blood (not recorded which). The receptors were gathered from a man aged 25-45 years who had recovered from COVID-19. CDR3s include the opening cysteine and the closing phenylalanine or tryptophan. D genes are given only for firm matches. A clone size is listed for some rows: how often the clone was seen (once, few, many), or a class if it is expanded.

TGCGCCAGCAGCCCTAGCGGGGGGACCTCCTACGAGCAGTACTTC,CASSPSGGTSYEQYF,TRBD2,TRBV5-1,.,TRBJ2-7
TGTGCCTGGAGTGTAAGGCTAACAGGGCATCAGCCCCAGCATTTT,CAWSVRLTGHQPQHF,.,TRBV30,.,TRBJ1-5
TGTGCCAGCAGCTTGCCTCTTAGCGGGGCTAGGGATGAGCAGTTCTTC,CASSLPLSGARDEQFF,TRBD2,TRBV5-4,.,TRBJ2-1
TGCGCCAGCAGCTTGGCCGGGGGAGTGGGGGAGGAGCAGTACTTC,CASSLAGGVGEEQYF,.,TRBV5-1,.,TRBJ2-7
TGTGCCAGCAGTTCTTATAATTCACCCCTCCACTTT,CASSSYNSPLHF,.,TRBV12-3/TRBV12-4,few,TRBJ1-6
TGTGCCAGCAGTCTAGGACTAGTCTACGAGCAGTACTTC,CASSLGLVYEQYF,TRBD2,TRBV28,once,TRBJ2-7
TGTGCCAGTAGTCTCCCAGGGTATGGGGATCAGCCCCAGCATTTT,CASSLPGYGDQPQHF,.,TRBV19,.,TRBJ1-5
TGCGCCAGCAGCCGTACAGGGGCCGAGAATAATTCACCCCTCCACTTT,CASSRTGAENNSPLHF,TRBD1,TRBV5-1,.,TRBJ1-6
TGCGCCAGCAGCCAAACCATCAACCACGTGAGATTACAGGGAACCTACGAGCAGTACTTC,CASSQTINHVRLQGTYEQYF,.,TRBV4-1,.,TRBJ2-7
TGTGCCAGCAGCTCCGACAGAACACATGAGCAGTTCTTC,CASSSDRTHEQFF,.,TRBV7-8,.,TRBJ2-1
TGTGCCAGCAGCCTCGACTCTGGACAGCCCCAGCATTTT,CASSLDSGQPQHF,.,TRBV4-2,.,TRBJ1-5
TGTGCCAGCAGGTCCCGCCGGGACAGGGGCACCGGGGAGCTGTTTTTT,CASRSRRDRGTGELFF,TRBD1,TRBV7-9,.,TRBJ2-2
TGTGCCAGCAGCTGGGCCGGGGATGGCTACACCTTC,CASSWAGDGYTF,.,TRBV11-2,.,TRBJ1-2
TGTGCCAGCAGCCGAGACGGACAGTCCTACGAGCAGTACTTC,CASSRDGQSYEQYF,.,TRBV11-3,.,TRBJ2-7
TGTGCCAGCAGTTTAAGGAGGGATCTTGGCTACACCTTC,CASSLRRDLGYTF,.,TRBV28,.,TRBJ1-2
TGTGCCAGCAGCCGACAGGGAATTGGAGGAAACACCATATATTTT,CASSRQGIGGNTIYF,TRBD1,TRBV13,.,TRBJ1-3
TGTGCCAGTACCCGGGACATCGGCGATTCACCCCTCCACTTT,CASTRDIGDSPLHF,.,TRBV19,.,TRBJ1-6
TGCGCCAGCAGCCAAGAACATGGCGGGGCCTACGAGCAGTACTTC,CASSQEHGGAYEQYF,.,TRBV4-1,few,TRBJ2-7
TGTGCCAGCAGTGAAGGTCCTTGGGGAGACCGCGGTCACGAGCAGTACTTC,CASSEGPWGDRGHEQYF,.,TRBV6-1,.,TRBJ2-7
TGTGCCAGCAACCTGGGACTTACAACCTACAATGAGCAGTTCTTC,CASNLGLTTYNEQFF,.,TRBV2,.,TRBJ2-1
TGTGCCAGCAGTCAGGGACATTACAATGAGCAGTTCTTC,CASSQGHYNEQFF,.,TRBV3-1/TRBV3-2,.,TRBJ2-1
TGCGCCAGCAGCCCTGGGGACAGGGGCTTTAATTCACCCCTCCACTTT,CASSPGDRGFNSPLHF,TRBD1,TRBV4-1,.,TRBJ1-6
TGTGCCAGCAGCGGGGGCGGAAACACCATATATTTT,CASSGGGNTIYF,.,TRBV9,.,TRBJ1-3
TGTGCCAGCAGTAGGACAGCAACTAATGAAAAACTGTTTTTT,CASSRTATNEKLFF,.,TRBV6-5,.,TRBJ1-4
TGTGCCAGCAGCGGACTACAGCTGGATGGCTACACCTTC,CASSGLQLDGYTF,.,TRBV3-1/TRBV3-2,.,TRBJ1-2
TGTGCCAGCAGCAACAAGCGGGGGGCAGTTTACAATGAGCAGTTCTTC,CASSNKRGAVYNEQFF,TRBD2,TRBV5-6,few,TRBJ2-1
TGTGCCAGACCGACCTCTGAAGACCTGTTCCCCGTGGACTCAGACTACGAGCAGTACTTC,CARPTSEDLFPVDSDYEQYF,.,TRBV7-7,.,TRBJ2-7
TGCAGCGTTGAAGAACGTTACAGGGTGGGGAACACTGAAGCTTTCTTT,CSVEERYRVGNTEAFF,.,TRBV29-1,.,TRBJ1-1
TGTGCCAGTAGTATTGGCCCCAGGCCCTACTATGGCTACACCTTC,CASSIGPRPYYGYTF,.,TRBV19,.,TRBJ1-2
TGTGCCAGCAGCTTGACGGGGGGGATGCAGACCCAGTACTTC,CASSLTGGMQTQYF,TRBD2,TRBV11-3,.,TRBJ2-5
TGTGCCAGCAGTGACAGGGACTTTAATGAAAAACTGTTTTTT,CASSDRDFNEKLFF,.,TRBV2,.,TRBJ1-4
TGCGCCAGCAGTGATTCCTGGACTGAAACCGGGGAGCTGTTTTTT,CASSDSWTETGELFF,.,TRBV10-1,.,TRBJ2-2
TGTGCCAGCAGCGAGGGGTCGGTTCAGCCCCAGCATTTT,CASSEGSVQPQHF,.,TRBV9,few,TRBJ1-5
TGTGCCATCCCGGGACTAGCGGACAATGAGCAGTTCTTC,CAIPGLADNEQFF,TRBD2,TRBV7-9,.,TRBJ2-1
TGTGCCAGCAGTCCCCACAGGGATCGGGGCTACACCTTC,CASSPHRDRGYTF,.,TRBV28,.,TRBJ1-2
TGTGCCAGCGGGGACAGGGTCCACGAGCAGTACTTC,CASGDRVHEQYF,TRBD1,TRBV28,few,TRBJ2-7
TGTGCCAGCAGCTTATTTACAGGGGGCGATGAAGCTTTCTTT,CASSLFTGGDEAFF,TRBD1,TRBV7-2,.,TRBJ1-1
TGCGCCAGCAGCGGACAATCCCAAGAGACCCAGTACTTC,CASSGQSQETQYF,.,TRBV10-2,few,TRBJ2-5
TGTGCCAGCAGCCAAGCAGGGCAAGAGACCCAGTACTTC,CASSQAGQETQYF,.,TRBV14,.,TRBJ2-5
TGTGCCAGCAGCTCGGGACAGGGCACCTATAATTCACCCCTCCACTTT,CASSSGQGTYNSPLHF,TRBD1,TRBV5-4,.,TRBJ1-6
TGTGCCAGCAGCTTCCATCTTCGACAGGGACAGGAAAAACTGTTTTTT,CASSFHLRQGQEKLFF,TRBD1,TRBV7-9,.,TRBJ1-4